Many counts were recorded for the clone carrying this TCR beta chain. The data derive from a study of metastatic and nonmetastatic thyroid tumors. TCRdb reassembled clones from the PCR reads with MiXCR. The sample lists approximately 90,000 clones, approximately 11% seen once, with approximately 11% in the top ten. Trimming took 0 bases from V and 3 from J, leaving 8 bases between them. The germline CDR1 and CDR2 sequences are MNHEY and SVGEGT. This CDR3 has 15 amino acids. Nobody among the patients had been given any treatment before thyroid surgery. The rearrangement joins TRBV6-2 or TRBV6-3 to TRBJ2-2; D is unresolved. This clonotype originated in a female donor with papillary thyroid cancer or a benign thyroid nodule (not recorded which). Some clones in this sample may be carry-over from other donors' samples. The sample comprised blood. CDR3 loop: CASSYSPRHTGELFF. In DNA, the CDR3 is TGTGCCAGCAGTTACTCTCCGAGGCACACCGGGGAGCTGTTTTTT.